These T cell receptor beta chains were read from a single sample in a study of T cells in Graves' hyperthyroidism and ophthalmopathy. MiXCR, applied by TCRdb to the multiplex PCR reads, yields one record per CDR3 protein. The table records approximately 570,000 distinct CDR3 sequences, about 20% of them present only once. Material: blood. These receptors all come from a middle-aged man with Graves' ophthalmopathy. CDR3s include the opening cysteine and the closing phenylalanine or tryptophan. Each record gives: clone size, V gene, J gene, D gene, CDR3 protein, CDR3 DNA. A D gene is named only where the DNA matches it firmly. Clone size is stated in some rows and not others, as once, few, many or a class when expanded.

NA	TRBV7-9	TRBJ2-7	TRBD2	CASSRILAGLNEQYF	TGTGCCAGCAGCCGTATACTAGCGGGCCTAAACGAGCAGTACTTC
NA	TRBV29-1	TRBJ2-3	NA	CSLRGLGGDTQYF	TGCAGCCTCCGTGGGCTGGGGGGAGATACGCAGTATTTT
few	TRBV3-1	TRBJ2-4	TRBD1	CASSQGTGTGKNIQYF	TGTGCCAGCAGCCAAGGGACAGGGACGGGCAAAAACATTCAGTACTTC
NA	TRBV14	TRBJ2-3	NA	CASSQGASDTQYF	TGTGCCAGCAGCCAAGGGGCCTCAGATACGCAGTATTTT
few	TRBV6-1	TRBJ2-3	NA	CASSDPNQHTQYF	TGTGCCAGCAGTGATCCCAACCAGCATACGCAGTATTTT
NA	TRBV6-1	TRBJ2-1	TRBD2	CASSEGTSGGSYNEQFF	TGTGCCAGCAGTGAAGGAACTAGCGGGGGTTCCTACAATGAGCAGTTCTTC
many	TRBV7-3	TRBJ2-1	NA	CASSQGLDNEQFF	TGTGCCAGCAGCCAGGGACTCGACAATGAGCAGTTCTTC
many	TRBV3-1	TRBJ2-1	NA	CASSQERQGRDNEQFF	TGTGCCAGCAGCCAAGAACGGCAGGGGAGGGACAATGAGCAGTTCTTC
NA	TRBV13	TRBJ2-7	NA	CASRKGERPSYEQYF	TGTGCCAGCAGGAAGGGAGAACGGCCTTCCTACGAGCAGTACTTC
few	TRBV28	TRBJ1-2	NA	CASSLGHYGYTF	TGTGCCAGCAGTTTGGGTCACTATGGCTACACCTTC
many	TRBV5-5	TRBJ1-1	NA	CASSLVGGAGNTEAFF	TGTGCCAGCAGCTTGGTGGGGGGCGCGGGGAACACTGAAGCTTTCTTT
NA	TRBV7-6	TRBJ1-3	NA	CASSLGTSSGNTIYF	TGTGCCAGCAGCTTAGGGACTAGCTCTGGAAACACCATATATTTT
few	TRBV29-1	TRBJ2-5	TRBD1	CSVPWTGGERTQYF	TGCAGCGTCCCCTGGACAGGGGGCGAGAGGACCCAGTACTTC
NA	TRBV5-6	TRBJ1-2	NA	CASSETDYGYTF	TGTGCCAGCAGCGAGACAGACTATGGCTACACCTTC
few	TRBV11-2	TRBJ2-2	NA	CASQVQPNTGELFF	TGTGCCAGCCAGGTGCAACCGAACACCGGGGAGCTGTTTTTT